The 32 T cell receptor beta chains in this list originate from one sample, sequenced in a study of blood T cell repertoires in COVID-19. Sequencing used immunoSEQ multiplex PCR; TCRdb keeps in-frame clones, though not all of them. Altogether tens of thousands of clones are present, approximately 86% being singletons, with the ten largest covering less than 15%. The sequenced sample consisted of peripheral blood. These receptor sequences come from a human donor in a cohort sampled during active COVID-19.

This clone was recorded only once. The rearrangement links TRBV5-1 to TRBJ1-1; TRBD1 matches at 7 bases. The CDR3 contains 14 residues. After removal of 6 bases from V and 3 bases from J, the junction contained 8 bases not matched to a gene. Germline V gene lookup returns CDR1 SGHRS and CDR2 YFSETQ. The CDR3 DNA reads TGCGCCAGCAAACTCGGACAGGTCGACACTGAAGCTTTCTTT. Translated, it gives CASKLGQVDTEAFF.

The J gene is TRBJ1-1, the V gene TRBV6-6; the D gene is possibly TRBD1 (5 bases). V lost 6 bases to trimming and J lost 10 bases, with 12 bases between them. CDR3 length: 11 amino acids. Germline CDR1 and CDR2: MNHNY and SVGAGI (reference sequence). CDR3 residues: CASSGEGRAFF. As DNA, the CDR3 is TGTGCCAGCAGCGGGGAGGGGAGAGCTTTCTTT.

The rearrangement joins TRBV5-1 to TRBJ2-7, with D possibly being TRBD1 (6 bases). V lost 4 bases and J lost 6, with 14 bases in between. Germline lookup yields CDR1 SGHRS and CDR2 YFSETQ. There are 13 residues in the CDR3. DNA of the CDR3: TGCGCCAGCAGCGTCACAGGGCTCCCCGAGCAGTACTTC. It specifies CASSVTGLPEQYF.

The chain has TRBV28 and TRBJ1-4; a weak D match, TRBD1 (6 bases). The CDR3 is 16 amino acids. Germline loops: CDR1 MDHEN, CDR2 SYDVKM. Trimming shortened V by 9 bases and J by 0 bases, and 17 bases separated the two germline ends. The CDR3 is CASSQGITATNEKLFF. CDR3 bases: TGTGCCAGTTCCCAGGGGATTACCGCAACTAATGAAAAACTGTTTTTT.

This chain links TRBV24-1 with TRBJ1-5; D is possibly TRBD1 (5 bases). Germline values: CDR1 KGHDR, CDR2 SFDVKD. This CDR3 spans 16 amino acids. Trimming left V 1 base short and J 0 bases short, with 9 bases between. The CDR3 reads CATSDFGGYSNQPQHF. CDR3 bases: TGTGCCACCAGTGATTTCGGGGGGTATAGCAATCAGCCCCAGCATTTT.

V is TRBV4-1 and J is TRBJ1-6; D is ambiguous. V shed 0 bases and J shed 12 bases, with 9 bases lying between them. Germline CDR1 MGHRA, CDR2 YSYEKL. CDR3 length: 13 residues. CDR3 in amino acids: CASSQDREGPLHF. The CDR3 nucleotides are TGCGCCAGCAGCCAAGATCGTGAGGGACCCCTCCACTTT.

DNA for the CDR3: TGTGCCAGCAGTTACTATCTAGCAGCGTCCTACGAGCAGTACTTC. Translation: CASSYYLAASYEQYF. The chain combines TRBV6-2 or TRBV6-3 with TRBJ2-7; D is perhaps TRBD2 (5 bases). Germline-derived CDR1 and CDR2 are MNHEY and SVGEGT. V was shortened by 1 base and J by 1 base, with 11 bases between the two germline ends. This CDR3 contains 15 residues.

The rearrangement uses TRBV24-1 and TRBJ2-1; 7 bases fit TRBD1. After removal of 9 bases from V and 8 bases from J, the junction contained 9 bases not matched to a gene. This CDR3 comprises 13 residues. Germline CDR1 and CDR2: KGHDR and SFDVKD. The CDR3 sequence is CATGTAGTDEQFF. In DNA, the CDR3 is TGTGCCACCGGGACAGCAGGAACCGATGAGCAGTTCTTC.

The V and J genes are TRBV14 and TRBJ1-1, with 8 bases lining up with TRBD1. V was clipped by 6 bases and J by 3 bases; unmatched bases: 3. Germline V gives CDR1 SGHDN, CDR2 FVKESK. CDR3 length: 13 residues. DNA of the CDR3: TGTGCCAGCAGTCCGGACAGGGACACTGAAGCTTTCTTT. Amino acid sequence: CASSPDRDTEAFF.

This clone was seen a single time. The rearrangement joins TRBV7-2 to TRBJ2-2; TRBD2 matches at 8 bases. CDR1 SGHTA and CDR2 FQGNSA come from the germline V gene. CDR3 size: 14 residues. V shed 6 bases, J shed 5 bases, and the junction held 5 bases outside the gene matches. CDR3 sequence reads: CASRPGTRTGELFF. CDR3 in DNA: TGTGCCAGCAGACCCGGGACTAGGACCGGGGAGCTGTTTTTT.

This rearrangement joins TRBV29-1 to TRBJ2-7, with D unresolved. The V and J ends lost 1 base and 5 bases respectively, with 12 bases between them. This CDR3 has 13 amino acids. The germline gives CDR1 SQVTM, CDR2 ANQGSEA. CDR3 amino acids: CSVEGESRDEQYF. CDR3 nucleotides: TGCAGCGTTGAAGGTGAGTCCCGGGACGAGCAGTACTTC.

The chain joins TRBV27 to TRBJ1-1; 8 bases fit TRBD1. This CDR3 has 13 amino acids. V was clipped by 6 bases and J by 5 bases; unmatched bases: 5. CDR1 and CDR2 from the germline V gene are MNHEY and SMNVEV (reference sequence). DNA for the CDR3: TGTGCCAGCAGCGAAACAGGGGGGACTGAAGCTTTCTTT. It yields the protein CASSETGGTEAFF.

V is TRBV7-2 and J is TRBJ1-4; possibly TRBD1 for D (6 bases). The CDR3 is 15 amino acids. The germline CDR1 and CDR2 sequences are SGHTA and FQGNSA. V lost 8 bases to trimming and J lost 3 bases, with 16 bases between them. The CDR3 region has the DNA TGTGCCAGCGCATTACAGGGCAACTCTAATGAAAAACTGTTTTTT. This codes for CASALQGNSNEKLFF.

CDR3: CASSRDRSQETQYF. The CDR3 nucleotides are TGTGCCAGCAGCCGAGACAGGAGTCAAGAGACCCAGTACTTC. V and J are TRBV7-9 and TRBJ2-5, with D possibly matching TRBD1 (6 bases). The ends were cut back, 5 bases at V and 2 bases at J, with 12 bases in the middle. The CDR3 length is 14 residues. Germline V CDR1 and CDR2: SEHNR, FQNEAQ (reference sequence).

This clone was found once. The rearrangement links TRBV23-1 to TRBJ1-3; D may be TRBD1 (6 bases). TRBV23-1 is sorted into the ORF group, with uncertain function. CDR3 size: 17 residues. Trimming cost V 0 bases and J 0 bases, with 12 bases left between them. CDR3 bases: TGCGCCAGCAGTCAATCGGACAGTACCAGCTCTGGAAACACCATATATTTT. This sequence encodes CASSQSDSTSSGNTIYF.

The chain links TRBV7-9 to TRBJ1-2; 7 bases map to TRBD1. Trimming cost V 5 bases and J 8 bases; bases outside gene matches: 5. Germline V gene data show CDR1 as SEHNR and CDR2 as FQNEAQ (reference sequence). This CDR3 is built from 12 residues. The CDR3 nucleotides read TGTGCCAGCAGCCCCGGGACAGCCGGCTACACCTTC. As protein: CASSPGTAGYTF. The variable domain in full, completed from reference TRBV7-9 and TRBJ1-2, reads DTGVSQNPRHKITKRGQNVTFRCDPISEHNRLYWYRQTLGQGPEFLTYFQNEAQLEKSRLLSDRFSAERPKGSFSTLEIQRTEQGDSAMYLCASSPGTAGYTFGSGTRLTVV.

The rearrangement uses TRBV27 and TRBJ2-1, with TRBD1 as a possible D gene (6 bases). V was trimmed by 5 bases and J by 3 bases, leaving 11 bases between them. Germline CDR1 and CDR2: MNHEY and SMNVEV (reference sequence). The CDR3 loop spans 14 amino acids. The DNA of the CDR3 is TGTGCCAGCAGTCGGCAGGGGAGCTACAATGAGCAGTTCTTC. This encodes CASSRQGSYNEQFF.

The CDR3 reads CASSYSREEKLFF. In DNA, the CDR3 is TGTGCCAGCAGTTACTCGCGGGAAGAAAAACTGTTTTTT. The V call is TRBV6-6, the J call TRBJ1-4; D gene ambiguous. CDR1 and CDR2 (germline): MNHNY, SVGAGI (reference sequence). The V end lost 0 bases, the J end lost 8 bases, and 7 bases lay between the germline ends. The length of the CDR3 is 13 residues.

The chain recombines TRBV15 with TRBJ2-5; tentatively, D is TRBD2 (5 bases). Looked up from germline, CDR1 is LNHNV and CDR2 is YYDKDF (reference sequence). V shed 5 bases and J shed 5 bases, with 21 bases lying between them. The CDR3 has 16 residues. CDR3 coding DNA: TGTGCCACCAGCTCCAGCGCTAGCCCGCGGGTGGAGACCCAGTACTTC. It codes for CATSSSASPRVETQYF.

CDR3 amino acids: CASQRERGVLYGYTF. DNA of the CDR3: TGTGCCAGCCAGCGGGAAAGGGGCGTGCTCTATGGCTACACCTTC. This chain uses TRBV28 with TRBJ1-2, with D perhaps matching TRBD1 (5 bases). The V end was cut by 8 bases, the J end by 4 bases, with 20 bases between. CDR3 size: 15 residues. CDR1 and CDR2 (germline): MDHEN, SYDVKM.

The chain carries TRBV7-9 and TRBJ1-1; the D gene is possibly TRBD1 (6 bases). From germline, CDR1 is SEHNR and CDR2 FQNEAQ (reference sequence). Trimming took 5 bases from V and 0 from J, leaving 7 bases between them. This CDR3 comprises 13 residues. CDR3 DNA: TGTGCCAGCAGCGGACAGTTGAACACTGAAGCTTTCTTT. It specifies CASSGQLNTEAFF.

V is TRBV3-1 (or the pseudogene TRBV3-2) and J is TRBJ2-3; 8 nucleotides match TRBD2. The V and J ends lost 3 bases and 2 bases, in that order; junction bases with no gene match: 10. The CDR3 sequence is 17 residues long. Per the germline V gene, CDR1 is LGHDT and CDR2 is YNNKEL (reference sequence). This chain's CDR3 is CASSHHSRGGFTDTQYF. CDR3 nucleotides: TGTGCCAGCAGCCATCACTCACGGGGGGGTTTCACAGATACGCAGTATTTT.

The chain uses TRBV5-4 and TRBJ1-6; 8 bases fit TRBD1. The germline gives CDR1 SGHNT, CDR2 YYREEE (reference sequence). J lost 9 bases, V lost 9 bases, and 11 bases had no gene match. The CDR3 length is 14 residues. The CDR3 DNA is TGTGCCATAGGAGGGGGACAGGCGGGTTCACCCCTCCACTTT. It codes for CAIGGGQAGSPLHF.

A few counts support this clone. The DNA for the CDR3 is TGTGCCAGCAGTTTTGTGGTGTGGGGGGGAGGGACTGAAGCTTTCTTT. Translation: CASSFVVWGGGTEAFF. The chain joins TRBV28 to TRBJ1-1; weak D call: TRBD1 (5 bases). With 3 bases removed from V and 5 bases from J, the gap between germline ends came to 19 bases. CDR1 is MDHEN, CDR2 SYDVKM, per germline. CDR3 length: 16 amino acids. Filled out from reference TRBV28 and TRBJ1-1, the complete variable domain reads DVKVTQSSRYLVKRTGEKVFLECVQDMDHENMFWYRQDPGLGLRLIYFSYDVKMKEKGDIPEGYSVSREKKERFSLILESASTNQTSMYLCASSFVVWGGGTEAFFGQGTRLTVV.

This clone has more than one count but fewer than ten. The chain uses TRBV28 and TRBJ1-6, with D possibly TRBD1 on 6 matching bases. This CDR3 region has 15 residues. Per germline, CDR1 MDHEN and CDR2 SYDVKM. Trimming removed 8 bases from V and 9 bases from J, with 20 bases in between. The CDR3 coding sequence is TGTGCCAGCGGCATAAGAGGGGGTCCCCCTTCACCCCTCCACTTT. It encodes CASGIRGGPPSPLHF.

The chain is built from TRBV2 and TRBJ2-5; 10 bases align to TRBD2. The length of the CDR3 is 15 residues. Unmatched junction bases numbered 10, after V lost 7 bases and J lost 5 bases. Per germline, CDR1 SNHLY and CDR2 FYNNEI. CDR3 region: CASKPSGGLWETQYF. CDR3 bases: TGTGCCAGCAAGCCTAGCGGGGGACTTTGGGAGACCCAGTACTTC.

About this clone itself: Other DNA sequences in the same sample also yield this CDR3. The chain recombines TRBV4-1 with TRBJ1-1; weak D call: TRBD1 (5 bases). The CDR3 is 14 amino acids. Trimming removed 0 bases at V and 2 bases at J, with 7 bases between. CDR1 and CDR2 from the germline V gene are MGHRA and YSYEKL. The CDR3 region is CASSQDQGNTEAFF. The CDR3 DNA reads TGCGCCAGCAGCCAAGATCAGGGAAACACTGAAGCTTTCTTT.

This clone was observed a few times. This sequence joins TRBV9 and TRBJ2-2; D remains ambiguous. V was clipped by 0 bases and J by 1 base, with 4 bases between them. Germline-derived CDR1 and CDR2 are SGDLS and YYNGEE. The CDR3 runs to 14 residues. Written as DNA, the CDR3 is TGTGCCAGCAGCGTAGCACTGAACACCGGGGAGCTGTTTTTT. As protein: CASSVALNTGELFF.

The chain carries TRBV15 and TRBJ2-5; 9 positions agree with TRBD1. The CDR3 runs to 16 residues. CDR1 and CDR2 from the germline V gene are LNHNV and YYDKDF (reference sequence). V gave up 5 bases and J gave up 2 bases; unmatched junction bases: 9. The CDR3 DNA sequence: TGTGCCACCAGCCGCTCCCTGACAGGGGGGCAAGAGACCCAGTACTTC. Encoded protein: CATSRSLTGGQETQYF.

This chain uses TRBV27 with TRBJ2-3; 8 bases align to TRBD2. This CDR3 contains 15 residues. J was trimmed by 2 bases and V by 5 bases; bases with no gene match: 6. Germline V gives CDR1 MNHEY, CDR2 SMNVEV (reference sequence). The DNA for the CDR3 is TGTGCCAGCAGTGGGCGGGGGGCTATCACAGATACGCAGTATTTT. Amino acid sequence: CASSGRGAITDTQYF.

The chain combines TRBV10-3 with TRBJ1-1; D may be TRBD1 (5 bases). Germline V gives CDR1 ENHRY, CDR2 SYGVKD. Trimming cost V 1 base and J 1 base, with 10 bases left between them. CDR3 size: 15 residues. CDR3 bases: TGTGCCATCAGTGAGTTGGGGGGATGGAACACTGAAGCTTTCTTT. The encoded protein is CAISELGGWNTEAFF.

This clone came up once. The rearrangement uses TRBV3-1 (or the pseudogene TRBV3-2) and TRBJ1-2; no firm D call. Germline CDR1 is LGHDT and CDR2 is YNNKEL (reference sequence). Trimming left V 1 base short and J 3 bases short, with 3 bases between. The CDR3 runs 12 residues. In DNA, the CDR3 is TGTGCCAGCAGCCAAGCCTACTATGGCTACACCTTC. The encoded protein is CASSQAYYGYTF.